This T cell receptor beta chain stems from a study of shared T cell receptors in the human thymus. Assay: immunoSEQ multiplex PCR; the TCRdb copy retains only in-frame clones and omits some. The data contain hundreds of thousands of clones, roughly 90% of them seen just once; the ten biggest clones take up about 0.01%. CDR3 length equals 18 residues. The germline V gene has CDR1 MNHNS and CDR2 SASEGT. V was clipped by 0 bases and J by 4 bases; unmatched bases: 14. The sample was also linked to a second study, of human thymus T cells. Per that study: Healthy Finnish infants undergoing corrective surgery for congenital heart defects provided the donor material. Thymus specimens were resections from corrective heart surgery. Thymic and blood repertoires showed apparently biased V and J gene usage. Thymic repertoires overlap heavily among unrelated individuals, related research has reported.

V usage is TRBV6-1 and J usage is TRBJ1-2, with TRBD1 matching over 7 bases. The clonotype comes from a boy under two years old with a congenital heart defect. The sequencing input was thymocytes. CDR3 region: CASSEAEGWERTGYGYTF. CDR3 coding DNA: TGTGCCAGCAGTGAAGCGGAAGGCTGGGAAAGGACAGGCTATGGCTACACCTTC.